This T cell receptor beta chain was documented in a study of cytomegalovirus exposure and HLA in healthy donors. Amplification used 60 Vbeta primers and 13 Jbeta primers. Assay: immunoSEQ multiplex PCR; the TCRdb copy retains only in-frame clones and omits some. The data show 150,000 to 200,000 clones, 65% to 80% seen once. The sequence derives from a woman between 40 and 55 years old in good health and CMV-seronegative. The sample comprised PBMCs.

CDR3: CSVRGGAGGYREQYF. CDR3 DNA sequence: TGCAGCGTCCGAGGCGGAGCGGGAGGGTACAGGGAGCAGTACTTC. The V gene is TRBV29-1, the J gene TRBJ2-7, with 10 bases matching TRBD2. V lost 6 bases and J lost 7; bases outside the gene matches: 15. The CDR3 covers 15 residues. Germline CDR1 SQVTM, CDR2 ANQGSEA.